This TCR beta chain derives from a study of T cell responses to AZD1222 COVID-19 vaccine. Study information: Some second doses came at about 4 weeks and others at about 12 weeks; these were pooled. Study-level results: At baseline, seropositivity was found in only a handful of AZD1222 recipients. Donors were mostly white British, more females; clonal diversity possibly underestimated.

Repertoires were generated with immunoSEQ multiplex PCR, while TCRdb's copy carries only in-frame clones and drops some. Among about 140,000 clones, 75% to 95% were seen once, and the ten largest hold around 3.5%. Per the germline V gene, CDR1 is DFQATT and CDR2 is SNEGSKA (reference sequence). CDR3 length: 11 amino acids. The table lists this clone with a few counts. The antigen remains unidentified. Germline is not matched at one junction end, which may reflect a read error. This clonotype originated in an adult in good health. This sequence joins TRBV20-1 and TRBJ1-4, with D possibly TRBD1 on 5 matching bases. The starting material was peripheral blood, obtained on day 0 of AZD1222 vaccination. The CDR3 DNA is TGCAGTGCTGGCAACCGGGACGGAAAGCACTTT. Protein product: CSAGNRDGKHF.